This T cell receptor beta chain was recovered during a study of blood T cell repertoires in COVID-19. As handled by the study authors: Amplification of reference gene primers provided the estimated nucleated cell counts. Method: immunoSEQ multiplex PCR; TCRdb's copy keeps in-frame clones and lacks some. D and trimming were read from the DNA, whereas the V and J calls and clone size are those reported in that table. Among 350,000 to 450,000 clones listed, approximately 91% were seen once. Adults between about 18 and 95 years of age took part from 24 US areas. The ends were cut back, 7 bases at V and 4 bases at J, with 10 bases in the middle. There are 12 residues in the CDR3. Per the germline V gene, CDR1 is GTSNPN and CDR2 is SVGIG (reference sequence).

V usage is TRBV30 and J usage is TRBJ1-4; D gene unclear. The specimen sequenced was PBMCs or T cells enriched from blood (not recorded which). The TCR sequence derives from a woman aged 40 to 50 who had been exposed to COVID-19. CDR3 in amino acids: CALRQDNEKLFF. Here the CDR3 DNA reads TGTGCCTTACGACAAGATAATGAAAAACTGTTTTTT.